Below are 30 T cell receptor beta chains sequenced from a single sample in a study of blood T cell repertoires in COVID-19. Method: immunoSEQ multiplex PCR; TCRdb's copy keeps in-frame clones and lacks some. Here the sample spans around 300,000 clones, over 75% being singletons. Sequenced input: PBMCs or T cells enriched from blood (not recorded which). These receptors were obtained from a woman aged 18 to 35 who had recovered from COVID-19.

This clone was observed once. Here the CDR3 reads CASTEEGRQPQHF. CDR3 DNA sequence: TGTGCCAGCACCGAGGAGGGAAGACAGCCCCAGCATTTT. This rearrangement joins TRBV2 to TRBJ1-5; D is ambiguous. Germline CDR1 SNHLY, CDR2 FYNNEI. The CDR3 runs to 13 residues. Between the trimmed V and J ends, which lost 7 bases and 7 bases, there was a span of 14 bases.

This sequence joins TRBV28 and TRBJ1-1; 8 bases are shared with TRBD1. The CDR3 sequence is 13 residues long. Germline assignment: CDR1 MDHEN and CDR2 SYDVKM. The V and J ends lost 6 bases and 4 bases, in that order; junction bases with no gene match: 4. CDR3 sequence: CASRLTGGTEAFF. In DNA, the CDR3 is TGTGCCAGCAGGCTCACAGGGGGCACTGAAGCTTTCTTT.

The rearrangement uses TRBV3-1 (or the pseudogene TRBV3-2) and TRBJ1-1; possibly TRBD1 for D (6 bases). Germline CDR1 LGHDT, CDR2 YNNKEL (reference sequence). This CDR3 comprises 15 residues. V was trimmed by 4 bases and J by 5 bases, leaving 17 bases between them. The CDR3: CASSPFPGERTEAFF. The CDR3 DNA is TGTGCCAGCAGCCCTTTCCCAGGGGAAAGGACTGAAGCTTTCTTT.

This clone occurred a few times. The rearrangement uses TRBV7-2 and TRBJ2-1; 9 bases are a match to TRBD1. The V gene end was trimmed by 5 bases and the J gene end by 3 bases; junction bases not matched to a gene: 5. Per germline, CDR1 SGHTA and CDR2 FQGNSA. The CDR3 loop spans 15 amino acids. CDR3 residues: CASSPGQGRYNEQFF. The CDR3 DNA is TGTGCCAGCAGCCCAGGACAGGGGCGCTACAATGAGCAGTTCTTC.

V usage is TRBV4-1 and J usage is TRBJ1-2; D unclear. The CDR3 extends over 14 amino acids. Germline loops: CDR1 MGHRA, CDR2 YSYEKL. V was cut by 5 bases and J by 5 bases, with 15 bases left in between. CDR3 protein: CASSLDSHLYGYTF. The CDR3 DNA follows: TGCGCCAGCAGCTTGGACTCTCACCTATATGGCTACACCTTC.

Comment on this clone: A read error may produce the germline difference seen at one junction end. Other DNA sequences in the same sample also yield this CDR3. The rearrangement uses TRBV5-1 and TRBJ1-2; D is unresolved. Germline CDR1 and CDR2: SGHRS and YFSETQ. The CDR3 spans 13 residues. CDR3 in amino acids: CASSSDTEGGYTF. The CDR3 bases are TGCGCCAGTAGCTCCGACACCGAGGGTGGCTACACCTTC.

In its sample, this clone is medium-sized. The chain employs TRBV7-9 and TRBJ2-3, with D possibly matching TRBD1 (5 bases). Germline lookup yields CDR1 SEHNR and CDR2 FQNEAQ (reference sequence). The CDR3 is made up of 15 amino acids. V was clipped by 4 bases and J by 2 bases, with 13 bases between them. The CDR3 region has the DNA TGTGCCAGCAGCTCCAGGGAAGCCAACACAGATACGCAGTATTTT. The encoded protein is CASSSREANTDTQYF.

The chain uses TRBV10-2 and TRBJ1-2; TRBD1 matches 7 bases. The CDR3 has 15 residues. With 4 bases clipped from V and 4 bases from J, the junction kept 9 bases outside the gene matches. Germline CDR1 is WSHSY and CDR2 is SAAADI. As DNA, the CDR3 is TGCGCCAGCAGTGGGAGGGGGCTCGTGGGCTATGGCTACACCTTC. It codes for CASSGRGLVGYGYTF.

The chain recombines TRBV5-3 with TRBJ1-1; a weak D match, TRBD1 (5 bases). TRBV5-3 falls under the ORF class, with uncertain function. The V and J ends lost 4 bases and 6 bases respectively, with 25 bases between them. The CDR3 contains 17 residues. CDR3: CARSPYPGGGTRAEAFF. The CDR3 DNA reads TGTGCCAGAAGCCCTTACCCCGGGGGGGGGACGAGGGCTGAAGCTTTCTTT.

The chain carries TRBV18 and TRBJ1-2; the D is unclear. This CDR3 region has 13 residues. Germline V gene data show CDR1 as KGHSH and CDR2 as LQKENI. Trimming took off 0 bases at V and 3 bases at J, with 5 bases between the two ends. CDR3 residues: CASSPPVYYGYTF. The CDR3 nucleotides are TGTGCCAGCTCACCACCCGTCTACTATGGCTACACCTTC.

The chain has TRBV7-2 and TRBJ2-3; 8 bases line up with TRBD1. J lost 3 bases, V lost 6 bases, and 8 bases had no gene match. Germline V gene lookup returns CDR1 SGHTA and CDR2 FQGNSA. The CDR3 loop spans 15 amino acids. CDR3 bases: TGTGCCAGCAGACTCACCGGACAGGGTACAGATACGCAGTATTTT. It encodes CASRLTGQGTDTQYF.

With respect to this clone: This sample also contains other DNA sequences that code for the same CDR3. The chain is built from TRBV18 and TRBJ1-4, with 11 positions matching TRBD1. CDR3 length: 15 residues. V lost 0 bases and J lost 7; bases outside the gene matches: 1. The germline V gene encodes CDR1 KGHSH and CDR2 LQKENI. CDR3 nucleotide sequence: TGTGCCAGCTCACCACCGGGACAGGGGGGTGAAAAACTGTTTTTT. This encodes CASSPPGQGGEKLFF.

Written as DNA, the CDR3 is TGTGCCAGCACCATTAATGAGGGTGGTCAGCCCCAGCATTTT. This sequence encodes CASTINEGGQPQHF. The chain employs TRBV28 and TRBJ1-5; D not resolved. V lost 7 bases to trimming and J lost 6 bases, with 16 bases between them. The CDR3 totals 14 residues. CDR1 and CDR2 (germline): MDHEN, SYDVKM.

V is TRBV25-1 and J is TRBJ2-2; 10 bases match TRBD2. The V segment lost 8 bases and the J segment 3 bases; nucleotides outside the gene matches: 3. Germline V gene data show CDR1 as MGHDK and CDR2 as SYGVNS. The CDR3 covers 14 residues. DNA for the CDR3: TGTGCCAGCGGAACTAGCGGGGACACCGGGGAGCTGTTTTTT. Translated: CASGTSGDTGELFF.

The chain joins TRBV7-3 to TRBJ1-1, with D possibly being TRBD1 (5 bases). Germline V CDR1 and CDR2: SGHTA, FQGTGA. The CDR3 runs to 16 residues. V shed 1 base and J shed 0 bases, with 12 bases lying between them. CDR3 sequence reads: CASSLMGGRLNTEAFF. Here the CDR3 DNA reads TGTGCCAGCAGCTTAATGGGGGGGAGATTGAACACTGAAGCTTTCTTT.

The genes are TRBV30 and TRBJ1-5, with D maybe TRBD1 (6 bases). V shed 4 bases and J shed 3 bases, with 16 bases lying between them. The V gene's germline CDR1 is GTSNPN and CDR2 SVGIG (reference sequence). CDR3 size: 15 residues. CDR3 DNA sequence: TGTGCCTGGATAAACAGGGCCAGCCCCAATCAGCCCCAGCATTTT. Its translation: CAWINRASPNQPQHF.

The chain has TRBV5-1 and TRBJ1-2, with 12 bases that match TRBD1. This CDR3 is 16 amino acids long. Germline loops: CDR1 SGHRS, CDR2 YFSETQ. Losses at the gene ends were 0 bases for V and 6 bases for J; bases not matched to a gene: 6. CDR3 nucleotides: TGCGCCAGCAGCTTGGCCGGGACAGGGGGCTTTGATGGCTACACCTTC. This codes for CASSLAGTGGFDGYTF.

V gene TRBV7-9 combines with J gene TRBJ1-1; D is unresolved. In germline, CDR1 is SEHNR, CDR2 FQNEAQ (reference sequence). The CDR3 extends over 17 amino acids. Trimming left V 1 base short and J 0 bases short, with 15 bases between. The CDR3 coding sequence is TGTGCCAGCAGCTTAGGCTGGGCAGCCCCTCTGAACACTGAAGCTTTCTTT. Encoded protein: CASSLGWAAPLNTEAFF. Complete variable domain (other parts from reference TRBV7-9 and TRBJ1-1): DTGVSQNPRHKITKRGQNVTFRCDPISEHNRLYWYRQTLGQGPEFLTYFQNEAQLEKSRLLSDRFSAERPKGSFSTLEIQRTEQGDSAMYLCASSLGWAAPLNTEAFFGQGTRLTVV.

This sequence joins TRBV9 and TRBJ2-7; 11 bases agree with TRBD2. This CDR3 comprises 16 residues. Germline V gene lookup returns CDR1 SGDLS and CDR2 YYNGEE. Losses at the gene ends were 0 bases for V and 4 bases for J; bases not matched to a gene: 6. The DNA for the CDR3 is TGTGCCAGCAGCGTAGGTACTAGCGGGGGCGTGTACGAGCAGTACTTC. Residues: CASSVGTSGGVYEQYF.

The chain carries TRBV6-1 and TRBJ1-1; no clear D. Germline V lookup: CDR1 MNHNS, CDR2 SASEGT. Trimming shortened V by 4 bases and J by 5 bases, and 11 bases separated the two germline ends. The CDR3 runs 13 residues. As DNA, the CDR3 is TGTGCCAGCAGTGGAGCACCGCGGACTGAAGCTTTCTTT. Amino acid sequence: CASSGAPRTEAFF.

The genes are TRBV25-1 and TRBJ1-4, with TRBD1 identical over 8 bases. The germline CDR1 and CDR2 sequences are MGHDK and SYGVNS. The ends lost 6 bases at V and 8 bases at J; junction bases unmatched: 5. The CDR3 is 13 amino acids. The CDR3 DNA reads TGTGCCAGCAGGGACAGGGTGATAGAAAAACTGTTTTTT. It yields the protein CASRDRVIEKLFF.

This chain joins TRBV5-1 and TRBJ2-3, with 8 bases matching TRBD1. This CDR3 is 16 amino acids long. Germline V CDR1 and CDR2: SGHRS, YFSETQ. J lost 5 bases, V lost 3 bases, and 11 bases had no gene match. CDR3 in DNA: TGCGCCAGCAGCTCCGCCGGACAGGGAAATAAAGATACGCAGTATTTT. Translating gives CASSSAGQGNKDTQYF.

The rearrangement joins TRBV3-1 (or the pseudogene TRBV3-2) to TRBJ2-2; D remains unclear. This CDR3 region has 16 residues. Germline CDR1 is LGHDT and CDR2 is YNNKEL (reference sequence). V was shortened by 4 bases and J by 0 bases, with 12 bases between the two germline ends. Here the CDR3 reads CASSLREIANTGELFF. CDR3 sequence (DNA): TGTGCCAGCAGCCTCCGAGAGATCGCGAACACCGGGGAGCTGTTTTTT.

The rearrangement joins TRBV4-2 to TRBJ2-2; 14 bases map to TRBD2. There are 16 residues in the CDR3. Germline V gives CDR1 LGHNA, CDR2 YNFKEQ. With 7 bases clipped from V and 5 bases from J, the junction kept 6 bases outside the gene matches. CDR3 loop: CASKLGLAGGTGELFF. The CDR3 DNA sequence: TGTGCCAGCAAACTCGGACTAGCGGGGGGAACCGGGGAGCTGTTTTTT.

CDR3 loop: CASSPGQGGDIQYF. CDR3 nucleotides: TGTGCCAGCTCACCAGGCCAGGGAGGTGACATTCAGTACTTC. The rearrangement joins TRBV18 to TRBJ2-4, with D maybe TRBD2 (6 bases). This CDR3 is built from 14 residues. V was clipped by 2 bases and J by 8 bases, with 13 bases between them. Germline loops: CDR1 KGHSH, CDR2 LQKENI.

As regards this clone: The junction and the germline gene differ at one end; a read error may be behind it. This rearrangement joins TRBV2 to TRBJ1-6; possibly TRBD1 for D (5 bases). CDR1 and CDR2 from the germline V gene are SNHLY and FYNNEI. This CDR3 contains 15 residues. CDR3 in amino acids: CASREDSLNNSPLHF. The CDR3 DNA is TGTGCCAGCAGAGAAGACAGTCTAAATAATTCACCCCTCCACTTT.

V usage is TRBV7-3 and J usage is TRBJ2-3; a weak D match, TRBD2 (6 bases). Per germline, CDR1 SGHTA and CDR2 FQGTGA. This CDR3 spans 11 amino acids. Trimming left V 9 bases short and J 6 bases short, with 10 bases between. The CDR3 here is CASGGSDTQYF. The CDR3, as DNA: TGTGCCAGTGGAGGGTCTGATACGCAGTATTTT.

The genes are TRBV30 and TRBJ2-3, with TRBD2 identical over 10 bases. CDR1 GTSNPN and CDR2 SVGIG come from the germline V gene (reference sequence). Trimming at V came to 2 bases and at J to 3 bases, leaving 2 bases not matched to a gene. CDR3 length: 14 amino acids. The CDR3 coding sequence is TGTGCCTGGAGTCCAGCGGGGGGGACAGATACGCAGTATTTT. As protein: CAWSPAGGTDTQYF.

The V and J genes are TRBV5-1 and TRBJ1-2, with no clear D. The length of the CDR3 is 15 residues. Germline lookup yields CDR1 SGHRS and CDR2 YFSETQ. Trimming took 0 bases from V and 7 from J, leaving 16 bases between them. The chain's CDR3 is CASSLGLGLEVGYTF. CDR3 coding DNA: TGCGCCAGCAGCTTGGGGTTGGGCCTGGAGGTTGGCTACACCTTC.

The chain employs TRBV2 and TRBJ2-3, with 14 nucleotides matching TRBD2. From germline, CDR1 is SNHLY and CDR2 FYNNEI. The CDR3 runs 15 residues. V was clipped by 10 bases and J by 3 bases; unmatched bases: 6. CDR3 sequence reads: CATGTSGGRTDTQYF. The CDR3, as DNA: TGTGCCACCGGGACTAGCGGGGGTCGGACAGATACGCAGTATTTT.